This record concerns one T cell receptor (beta chain) sequence. This record comes from a study of cytomegalovirus exposure and HLA in healthy donors. Study-level information: Earlier sequencing of about 179 million T cells yielded 90 million to 140 million unique TCR beta sequences.

Germline values: CDR1 GTSNPN, CDR2 SVGIG (reference sequence). V lost 3 bases, J lost 9 bases, and 11 bases stayed unmatched. CDR3 length: 15 amino acids. 13 Jbeta primers and 60 Vbeta primers were used for the PCR. The method was immunoSEQ multiplex PCR; TCRdb's version includes in-frame clones alone and lacks a portion of them. The table shows about 140,000 clones, with around three quarters occurring only once. This TCR was sampled from a male donor in good health and CMV-seronegative. The chain is built from TRBV30 and TRBJ1-6, with 7 bases lining up with TRBD1. Sequenced material: PBMCs. CDR3 bases: TGTGCCTGGAGCTTGACATCACAGGGGCGTTCACCCCTCCACTTT. Translated, it gives CAWSLTSQGRSPLHF.